The present T cell receptor beta chain was sequenced within a study of spatial heterogeneity in lung cancer. Whole-study findings and limits: The number of expanded tumor alpha and beta chains correlated with mutation number.

Sample time point: sample taken at primary tumor resection. Trimming took off 4 bases at V and 0 bases at J, with 13 bases between the two ends. Germline CDR1 reads SGHVS; CDR2 reads FQNEAQ. The CDR3 has 16 amino acids. As to this clonotype: What it recognizes is unknown.

TCRdb reprocessed the 5' RACE reads with MiXCR, giving one entry per CDR3 protein. Of tens of thousands of distinct CDR3 sequences in the sample, around 6.6% were seen once. The material was lung tumor tissue, obtained at surgery. The sequence was collected from a male donor with early-stage non-small cell lung cancer. V gene TRBV7-8 combines with J gene TRBJ1-5, with D perhaps matching TRBD1 (5 bases). The CDR3 nucleotides are TGTGCCAGCAGCTCCAGGGACGGCCGTAGCAATCAGCCCCAGCATTTT. Its translation: CASSSRDGRSNQPQHF.